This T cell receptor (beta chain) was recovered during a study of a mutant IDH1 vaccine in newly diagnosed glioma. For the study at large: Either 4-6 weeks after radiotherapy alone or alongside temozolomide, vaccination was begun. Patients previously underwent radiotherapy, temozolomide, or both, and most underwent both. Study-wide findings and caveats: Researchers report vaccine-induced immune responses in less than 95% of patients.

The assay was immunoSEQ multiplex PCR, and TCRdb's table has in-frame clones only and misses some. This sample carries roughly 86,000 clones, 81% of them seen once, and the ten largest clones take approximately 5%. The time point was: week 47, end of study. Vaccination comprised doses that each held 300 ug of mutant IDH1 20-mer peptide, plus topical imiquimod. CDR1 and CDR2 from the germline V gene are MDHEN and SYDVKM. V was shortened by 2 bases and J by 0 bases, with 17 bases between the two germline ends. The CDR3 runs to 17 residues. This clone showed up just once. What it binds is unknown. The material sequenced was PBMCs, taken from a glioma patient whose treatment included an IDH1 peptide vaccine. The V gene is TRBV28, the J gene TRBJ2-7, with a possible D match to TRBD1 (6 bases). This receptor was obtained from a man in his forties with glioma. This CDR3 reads CASSLGEGEMSSYEQYF. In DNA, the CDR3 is TGTGCCAGCAGTTTAGGAGAGGGGGAGATGAGCTCCTACGAGCAGTACTTC.